These 21 T cell receptor beta chains came from one sample sequenced in a study of cytomegalovirus exposure and HLA in healthy donors. A multiplex PCR was run with 60 Vbeta primers and 13 Jbeta primers. Assay: immunoSEQ multiplex PCR; the TCRdb copy retains only in-frame clones and omits some. In the table there are 35,000 to 50,000 clones, roughly 80% of which are singletons. The sequenced sample was PBMCs. These receptors were obtained from a man between 25 and 39 years old in good health and CMV-seronegative.

J is TRBJ2-5 and V is TRBV7-2; no firm D call. The better agreement between TRBJ2-7 and the DNA end casts doubt on the J call. Germline V gene sequence: CDR1 SGHTA, CDR2 FQGNSA. The CDR3 extends over 13 amino acids. CDR3 DNA sequence: TGTGCCAGCAGCTTTGGCGGCTCCTACGAGCAGTACTTC. It codes for CASSFGGSYEQYF.

The chain joins TRBV6-5 to TRBJ1-5, with D unresolved. The CDR3 sequence is 11 residues long. V lost 6 bases and J lost 11, with 11 bases in between. CDR1 and CDR2 from the germline V gene are MNHEY and SVGAGI. The CDR3 nucleotides are TGTGCCAGCAGCCGGGGTGGAGCCCAGCATTTT. Its protein is CASSRGGAQHF.

J is TRBJ2-7 and V is TRBV11-2; D gene unclear. V gave up 4 bases and J gave up 1 base, with 8 bases separating them. From germline, CDR1 is SGHAT and CDR2 FQNNGV. CDR3 size: 13 residues. The CDR3 sequence: CASSSGLSYEQYF. The CDR3 coding sequence is TGTGCCAGCAGCTCCGGTTTATCCTACGAGCAGTACTTC.

The V gene is TRBV15, the J gene TRBJ2-2, with D possibly matching TRBD1 (5 bases). V shed 0 bases and J shed 4 bases, with 9 bases lying between them. This CDR3 region has 15 residues. Germline V gene lookup returns CDR1 LNHNV and CDR2 YYDKDF (reference sequence). The chain's CDR3 is CATSRDRDITGELFF. Written as DNA, the CDR3 is TGTGCCACCAGCAGAGACAGGGATATCACCGGGGAGCTGTTTTTT.

The V call is TRBV28, the J call TRBJ1-5; TRBD1 is a possible D gene (5 bases). CDR1 is MDHEN, CDR2 SYDVKM, per germline. V was pared by 8 bases and J by 0 bases, with 11 bases between. The CDR3 extends over 14 amino acids. The CDR3 loop reads CASGRQNSNQPQHF. CDR3 nucleotide sequence: TGTGCCAGCGGTCGACAGAATAGCAATCAGCCCCAGCATTTT.

The chain has TRBV7-2 and TRBJ2-5; D remains ambiguous. This CDR3 is built from 13 residues. Per germline, CDR1 SGHTA and CDR2 FQGNSA. V gave up 2 bases and J gave up 2 bases, with 6 bases separating them. CDR3 sequence (DNA): TGTGCCAGCAGCTTACTTCTACAAGAGACCCAGTACTTC. This encodes CASSLLLQETQYF.

This chain joins TRBV6-6 and TRBJ2-3; perhaps TRBD2 as D (5 bases). Trimming removed 6 bases at V and 5 bases at J, with 15 bases between. The CDR3 has 14 amino acids. Germline CDR1 MNHNY, CDR2 SVGAGI (reference sequence). Here the CDR3 reads CASRGGHSGDTQYF. CDR3 sequence (DNA): TGTGCCAGCAGGGGCGGGCACTCAGGAGATACGCAGTATTTT.

The chain carries TRBV29-1 and TRBJ1-1, with D uncertain. Germline CDR1 and CDR2: SQVTM and ANQGSEA. V was trimmed by 6 bases and J by 0 bases, leaving 14 bases between them. The CDR3 spans 14 residues. In DNA, the CDR3 is TGCAGCGTCGCGGGCAGCAACATGAACACTGAAGCTTTCTTT. Amino acids: CSVAGSNMNTEAFF.

The CDR3 spells CASRPILAGLQETQYF. CDR3 bases: TGTGCCAGCAGGCCAATACTAGCGGGCCTCCAAGAGACCCAGTACTTC. The J gene is TRBJ2-5, the V gene TRBV7-9; 9 nucleotides agree with TRBD2. V was clipped by 6 bases and J by 1 base; unmatched bases: 9. CDR3 size: 16 residues. Looked up from germline, CDR1 is SEHNR and CDR2 is FQNEAQ (reference sequence).

The chain has TRBV19 and TRBJ1-5, with D possibly TRBD1 on 5 matching bases. This CDR3 is built from 19 residues. The germline V gene encodes CDR1 LNHDA and CDR2 SQIVND (reference sequence). Trimming took 6 bases from V and 0 from J, leaving 24 bases between them. This CDR3 is CASRPVFGQGFYSNQPQHF. DNA of the CDR3: TGTGCCAGTAGACCCGTATTCGGACAAGGATTCTATAGCAATCAGCCCCAGCATTTT.

The rearrangement joins TRBV19 to TRBJ2-1; possibly TRBD2 for D (6 bases). Germline V gene sequence: CDR1 LNHDA, CDR2 SQIVND (reference sequence). CDR3 length: 14 amino acids. V gave up 7 bases and J gave up 8 bases, with 18 bases separating them. The CDR3 loop is CASKARDGGDEQFF. As DNA, the CDR3 is TGTGCCAGTAAGGCCAGGGACGGCGGGGATGAGCAGTTCTTC. Based on the CDR3 plus reference TRBV19 and TRBJ2-1, the full variable domain is DGGITQSPKYLFRKEGQNVTLSCEQNLNHDAMYWYRQDPGQGLRLIYYSQIVNDFQKGDIAEGYSVSREKKESFPLTVTSAQKNPTAFYLCASKARDGGDEQFFGPGTRLTVL.

This clone has more than one count but fewer than ten. This sequence joins TRBV6-5 and TRBJ1-2; 9 bases fit TRBD1. This CDR3 is built from 14 residues. In germline, CDR1 is MNHEY, CDR2 SVGAGI. After removal of 0 bases from V and 6 bases from J, the junction contained 2 bases not matched to a gene. The DNA of the CDR3 is TGTGCCAGCAGTTACTCAGGACAGGGGCATGGCTACACCTTC. It codes for CASSYSGQGHGYTF.

This clone came up a few times. The chain employs TRBV5-8 and TRBJ2-7; 8 bases align to TRBD1. With V trimmed by 6 bases and J by 0 bases, 2 bases remained unmatched. There are 13 residues in the CDR3. Germline V gene sequence: CDR1 SGHTS, CDR2 YDEGEE. The CDR3 region has the DNA TGTGCCAGCAACAGGGGGTACTCCTACGAGCAGTACTTC. This gives the protein CASNRGYSYEQYF.

The chain joins TRBV14 to TRBJ2-1, with TRBD2 identical over 12 bases. The V and J ends lost 7 bases and 7 bases, in that order; junction bases with no gene match: 8. Germline lookup yields CDR1 SGHDN and CDR2 FVKESK. The CDR3 is 15 residues long. The CDR3 sequence is CASNLAGGPVNEQFF. The CDR3, as DNA: TGTGCCAGCAATCTAGCGGGAGGGCCCGTGAATGAGCAGTTCTTC.

The chain is built from TRBV30 and TRBJ2-3; 12 nucleotides align to TRBD2. CDR1 GTSNPN and CDR2 SVGIG come from the germline V gene (reference sequence). Losses at the gene ends were 5 bases for V and 6 bases for J; bases not matched to a gene: 6. CDR3 length: 14 amino acids. CDR3 DNA: TGTGCCTGGGAGACTAGCGGGAGAGCCGATACGCAGTATTTT. Translating gives CAWETSGRADTQYF.

CDR3 region: CAIRDRGDGYTF. The CDR3 nucleotides read TGTGCCATCAGGGACAGGGGAGATGGCTACACCTTC. J is TRBJ1-2 and V is TRBV10-3; 9 bases agree with TRBD1. This CDR3 has 12 residues. Germline CDR1 reads ENHRY; CDR2 reads SYGVKD. J gave up 6 bases and V 6 bases, and 2 bases lay outside the gene matches.

This clone was picked up a small number of times. The genes are TRBV10-1 and TRBJ1-1; 11 positions agree with TRBD1. The CDR3 runs 15 residues. V lost 3 bases, J lost 5 bases, and 5 bases stayed unmatched. CDR1 is WNHNN, CDR2 SYGVQD, per germline (reference sequence). In DNA form, the CDR3 reads TGCGCCAGCAGTGATTGGGGGACAGGGGGTACTGAAGCTTTCTTT. It is translated as CASSDWGTGGTEAFF.

The chain recombines TRBV5-1 with TRBJ1-1; possible D gene TRBD1, 6 bases. Looked up from germline, CDR1 is SGHRS and CDR2 is YFSETQ. The CDR3 extends over 16 amino acids. The ends were cut back, 4 bases at V and 1 base at J, with 17 bases in the middle. Here the CDR3 reads CASSPDSLGRNTEAFF. In nucleotides, the CDR3 is TGCGCCAGCAGCCCGGACAGTCTCGGAAGGAACACTGAAGCTTTCTTT.

This chain connects TRBV5-4 to TRBJ2-7, with 7 positions matching TRBD1. V lost 3 bases, J lost 1 base, and 7 bases stayed unmatched. The CDR3 spans 15 residues. Germline V gene sequence: CDR1 SGHNT, CDR2 YYREEE (reference sequence). The CDR3 region is CASSSMTGTSYEQYF. The CDR3 bases are TGTGCCAGCAGCTCGATGACAGGGACGTCCTACGAGCAGTACTTC.

This clone was picked up a small number of times. The chain combines TRBV30 with TRBJ2-2; TRBD1 aligns across 12 bases. V lost 2 bases, J lost 6 bases, and 7 bases stayed unmatched. This CDR3 is built from 16 residues. Germline V lookup: CDR1 GTSNPN, CDR2 SVGIG (reference sequence). The DNA for the CDR3 is TGTGCCTGGAGTCACCTCGGGGACAGGGGGCCCGGGGAGCTGTTTTTT. Its protein is CAWSHLGDRGPGELFF.

The DNA for the CDR3 is TGCGCCAGCAGCTCGAACAGGGGTACTGGAAACACCATATATTTT. Its translation is CASSSNRGTGNTIYF. The rearrangement joins TRBV5-1 to TRBJ1-3; 7 nucleotides agree with TRBD1. Germline CDR1 is SGHRS and CDR2 is YFSETQ. This CDR3 has 15 residues. The V segment lost 3 bases and the J segment 2 bases; nucleotides outside the gene matches: 5. Full variable domain (rest looked up from reference TRBV5-1 and TRBJ1-3): KAGVTQTPRYLIKTRGQQVTLSCSPISGHRSVSWYQQTPGQGLQFLFEYFSETQRNKGNFPGRFSGRQFSNSRSEMNVSTLELGDSALYLCASSSNRGTGNTIYFGEGSWLTVV.